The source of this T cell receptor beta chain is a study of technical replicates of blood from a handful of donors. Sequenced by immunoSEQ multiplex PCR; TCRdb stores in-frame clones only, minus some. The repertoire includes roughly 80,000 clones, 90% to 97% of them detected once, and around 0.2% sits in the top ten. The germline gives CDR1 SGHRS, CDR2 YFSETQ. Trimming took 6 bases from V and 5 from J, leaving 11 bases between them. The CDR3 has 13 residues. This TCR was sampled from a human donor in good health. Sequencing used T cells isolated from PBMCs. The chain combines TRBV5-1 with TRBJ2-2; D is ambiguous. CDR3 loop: CASNPTFTGELFF. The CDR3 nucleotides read TGCGCCAGCAATCCGACTTTTACCGGGGAGCTGTTTTTT.